A selection of T cell receptor beta chains follows, all from one sample in a study of cytomegalovirus exposure and HLA in healthy donors. Sequencing was performed with immunoSEQ multiplex PCR; in TCRdb, only in-frame clones are kept and a portion is missing. The repertoire holds approximately 110,000 clones, with around 78% as singletons. Sequenced: PBMCs. All receptors derive from a male donor in good health and CMV-seronegative. Both conserved end residues are part of each CDR3. Fields, in order: clone size, J gene, D gene, V gene, CDR3 DNA, CDR3 protein. D genes are given only for firm matches. Clone size is stated in some rows and not others, as once, few, many or a class when expanded.

size: -; J: TRBJ2-3; D: -; V: TRBV13; DNA: TGTGCCAGCAGCTTAGATCTCAGGGGCACAGATACGCAGTATTTT; CDR3: CASSLDLRGTDTQYF
size: -; J: TRBJ1-2; D: -; V: TRBV7-2; DNA: TGTGCCAGCAGCTTAGGGTACGGGATGGGTGGCTACACCTTC; CDR3: CASSLGYGMGGYTF
size: once; J: TRBJ1-5; D: -; V: TRBV7-2; DNA: TGTGCCAGCAGCTTAGACAGAAGCAATCAGCCCCAGCATTTT; CDR3: CASSLDRSNQPQHF
size: -; J: TRBJ1-1; D: -; V: TRBV6-6; DNA: TGTGCCAGCAGAAAGACGGGAGACACTGAAGCTTTCTTT; CDR3: CASRKTGDTEAFF
size: few; J: TRBJ1-1; D: -; V: TRBV14; DNA: TGTGCCAGCAGCCAAGATCTAGGACACCTGAACACTGAAGCTTTCTTT; CDR3: CASSQDLGHLNTEAFF
size: -; J: TRBJ2-3; D: TRBD2; V: TRBV7-9; DNA: TGTTCCAGCAGCTTAGTGCTAGCGGGATACACAGATACGCAGTATTTT; CDR3: CSSSLVLAGYTDTQYF
size: -; J: TRBJ2-3; D: TRBD1; V: TRBV9; DNA: TGTGCCAGCAGCGTAGAGGGACAGGTCACAGATACGCAGTATTTT; CDR3: CASSVEGQVTDTQYF
size: -; J: TRBJ2-1; D: TRBD1; V: TRBV28; DNA: TGTGCCAGCAGCCCTGGGACAGGGTCCAACAATGAGCAGTTCTTC; CDR3: CASSPGTGSNNEQFF
size: -; J: TRBJ1-1; D: TRBD1; V: TRBV5-1; DNA: TGCGCCAGCAGCGAGGACAGGGCGACGCTGGGCACTGAAGCTTTCTTT; CDR3: CASSEDRATLGTEAFF
size: -; J: TRBJ2-1; D: TRBD1; V: TRBV25-1; DNA: TGTGCCAGCAGGGGACAGGGGTTCAATGAGCAGTTCTTC; CDR3: CASRGQGFNEQFF
size: -; J: TRBJ2-3; D: TRBD2; V: TRBV7-9; DNA: TGTGCCAGCAGCTTAGTTCCTAGCGGTAGCACAGATACGCAGTATTTT; CDR3: CASSLVPSGSTDTQYF
size: -; J: TRBJ2-6; D: -; V: TRBV5-1; DNA: TGCGCCAGCAGCTTCGGGAGAGGGGGGGCCAACGTCCTGACTTTC; CDR3: CASSFGRGGANVLTF
size: -; J: TRBJ2-7; D: TRBD2; V: TRBV28; DNA: TGTGCCAGCAGTTTGGGCGGGAGGGCGTACGAGCAGTACTTC; CDR3: CASSLGGRAYEQYF
size: -; J: TRBJ2-2; D: TRBD2; V: TRBV9; DNA: TGTGCCAGCAGCGCGACTAGCGGGTTTAACACCGGGGAGCTGTTTTTT; CDR3: CASSATSGFNTGELFF
size: -; J: TRBJ2-7; D: TRBD2; V: TRBV27; DNA: TGTGCCAGCAGTCTCAGCGGGAGAGCGGTCGAGCAGTACTTC; CDR3: CASSLSGRAVEQYF
size: -; J: TRBJ2-1; D: TRBD2; V: TRBV7-3; DNA: TGTGCCAGCAGCGTACTAGCGGGTCGGTACAATGAGCAGTTCTTC; CDR3: CASSVLAGRYNEQFF
size: -; J: TRBJ1-5; D: TRBD1; V: TRBV30; DNA: TGTGCCTGGAGTGTACAGGGGGCTCAGCCCCAGCATTTT; CDR3: CAWSVQGAQPQHF
size: few; J: TRBJ2-3; D: TRBD2; V: TRBV7-2; DNA: TGTGCCAGCAGCTCTTCGACTAGCGGGGGCACAGATACGCAGTATTTT; CDR3: CASSSSTSGGTDTQYF
size: -; J: TRBJ2-7; D: TRBD1; V: TRBV30; DNA: TGTGCCTTGTCGGGACAGCCCTACGAGCAGTACTTC; CDR3: CALSGQPYEQYF